These T cell receptor beta chains were read from a single sample in a study of T cell repertoires in cytomegalovirus infection. TCRdb passed the reads through MiXCR, listing each CDR3 protein once. Among 600,000 to 700,000 distinct CDR3 sequences listed, roughly a third were seen once. For these TCRs, the target antigens are not known. This specimen was cultured PBMCs, taken from culture after CMV antigen stimulation. The receptors stem from a human donor in good health (CMV status not recorded). Some clones in this sample may be carry-over from other donors' samples. Both conserved end residues are part of each CDR3. A D gene is named only where the DNA matches it firmly. Clone size appears in some rows only: once, few, many, or a class for an expanded clone.

size: -
D: -
V: TRBV6-6
J: TRBJ2-7
CDR3: CASSRDPGPYEQYF
DNA: TGTGCCAGCAGCCGGGACCCGGGGCCCTACGAGCAGTACTTC

size: many
D: -
V: TRBV6-1
J: TRBJ1-1
CDR3: CASSEVYRLNTEAFF
DNA: TGTGCCAGCAGTGAAGTATACAGACTGAACACTGAAGCTTTCTTT

size: few
D: TRBD2
V: TRBV7-2
J: TRBJ2-5
CDR3: CASSPRLAGAQETQYF
DNA: TGTGCCAGCAGCCCACGACTAGCGGGGGCCCAAGAGACCCAGTACTTC

size: -
D: -
V: TRBV28
J: TRBJ1-4
CDR3: CASTPADRLEKLFF
DNA: TGTGCCAGCACCCCGGCAGACCGGCTTGAAAAACTGTTTTTT

size: few
D: -
V: TRBV7-9
J: TRBJ1-5
CDR3: CASSLNYQPQHF
DNA: TGTGCCAGCAGCTTAAATTATCAGCCCCAGCATTTT

size: few
D: TRBD1
V: TRBV7-6
J: TRBJ2-7
CDR3: CASSQDRAGEQYF
DNA: TGTGCCAGCAGCCAGGACAGGGCCGGCGAGCAGTACTTC

size: -
D: -
V: TRBV7-9
J: TRBJ1-1
CDR3: CASTASLGEAFF
DNA: TGTGCCAGCACCGCGTCCCTAGGGGAAGCTTTCTTT

size: -
D: -
V: TRBV19
J: TRBJ1-5
CDR3: CASSMQPRGGWPQHF
DNA: TGTGCCAGTAGTATGCAACCCAGGGGCGGGTGGCCCCAGCATTTT

size: -
D: -
V: TRBV18
J: TRBJ2-3
CDR3: CASARSGHTDTQYF
DNA: TGTGCCAGCGCCCGATCGGGGCACACAGATACGCAGTATTTT

size: -
D: -
V: TRBV12-5
J: TRBJ1-5
CDR3: CASGSPPEGIQPQHF
DNA: TGTGCTAGTGGTTCCCCCCCCGAGGGGATACAGCCCCAGCATTTT

size: -
D: -
V: TRBV15
J: TRBJ1-5
CDR3: CATSRVAESRGRALNQPQHF
DNA: TGTGCCACCAGCAGAGTAGCCGAGTCAAGGGGGAGGGCACTCAATCAGCCCCAGCATTTT

size: -
D: TRBD1
V: TRBV28
J: TRBJ1-1
CDR3: CASSSTRQGWTEAFF
DNA: TGTGCCAGCAGTTCCACCAGACAGGGGTGGACTGAAGCTTTCTTT

size: once
D: -
V: TRBV4-2
J: TRBJ2-3
CDR3: CASSQSPPSPSTDTQYF
DNA: TGTGCCAGCAGCCAATCCCCACCGAGCCCTAGCACAGATACGCAGTATTTT

size: -
D: -
V: TRBV4-1
J: TRBJ2-6
CDR3: CASSLSRGRTGANVLTF
DNA: TGCGCCAGCAGCCTGAGCAGGGGACGGACTGGGGCCAACGTCCTGACTTTC

size: few
D: -
V: TRBV12-3/TRBV12-4
J: TRBJ2-5
CDR3: CASQLFPAGETQYF
DNA: TGTGCCAGCCAATTATTCCCAGCGGGAGAGACCCAGTACTTC

size: many
D: TRBD1
V: TRBV7-2
J: TRBJ2-2
CDR3: CASSLGGQANTGELFF
DNA: TGTGCCAGCAGCCTAGGGGGACAGGCGAACACCGGGGAGCTGTTTTTT

size: few
D: -
V: TRBV7-9
J: TRBJ1-6
CDR3: CASSLSLWGREDSPLHF
DNA: TGTGCCAGCAGCCTCTCACTCTGGGGGCGCGAGGATTCACCCCTCCACTTT

size: many
D: -
V: TRBV7-2
J: TRBJ2-1
CDR3: CASSLRRGETNEQFF
DNA: TGTGCCAGCAGCCTTCGGAGGGGGGAAACCAATGAGCAGTTCTTC

size: few
D: -
V: TRBV12-3/TRBV12-4
J: TRBJ2-3
CDR3: CASSADVTDTQYF
DNA: TGTGCCAGCAGTGCGGACGTCACAGATACGCAGTATTTT

size: few
D: TRBD1
V: TRBV28
J: TRBJ2-3
CDR3: CASSSPGGKADTQYF
DNA: TGTGCCAGCAGTTCTCCAGGGGGCAAGGCAGATACGCAGTATTTT

size: many
D: -
V: TRBV7-2
J: TRBJ2-3
CDR3: CASSFKFTDTQYF
DNA: TGTGCCAGCAGCTTTAAATTCACAGATACGCAGTATTTT

size: -
D: -
V: TRBV20-1
J: TRBJ2-5
CDR3: CSAGPGQETQYF
DNA: TGCAGTGCGGGTCCAGGCCAAGAGACCCAGTACTTC

size: -
D: -
V: TRBV19
J: TRBJ1-1
CDR3: CASSIWYRNTEAFF
DNA: TGTGCCAGTAGTATTTGGTACAGGAACACTGAAGCTTTCTTT

size: many
D: TRBD1
V: TRBV5-4
J: TRBJ2-7
CDR3: CASSAPDRGSEQYF
DNA: TGTGCCAGCAGCGCCCCGGACAGGGGGAGCGAGCAGTACTTC

size: few
D: TRBD1
V: TRBV5-8
J: TRBJ1-2
CDR3: CASSGGQGAIGYTF
DNA: TGTGCCAGCAGCGGCGGACAGGGGGCGATTGGCTACACCTTC

size: -
D: TRBD1
V: TRBV27
J: TRBJ1-2
CDR3: CASSATGGYYGYTF
DNA: TGTGCCAGCAGTGCCACAGGGGGATACTATGGCTACACCTTC

size: -
D: -
V: TRBV7-2
J: TRBJ2-7
CDR3: CASSREFGDEQYF
DNA: TGTGCCAGCAGCCGCGAGTTCGGCGACGAGCAGTACTTC

size: -
D: TRBD1
V: TRBV18
J: TRBJ2-3
CDR3: CASSRQGVGTDTQYF
DNA: TGTGCCAGCTCACGGCAGGGGGTCGGCACAGATACGCAGTATTTT

size: few
D: TRBD1
V: TRBV2
J: TRBJ1-1
CDR3: CASMGTARAEAFF
DNA: TGTGCCAGCATGGGGACAGCGAGGGCTGAAGCTTTCTTT

size: -
D: -
V: TRBV14
J: TRBJ2-1
CDR3: CASSQKLSATYNEQFF
DNA: TGTGCCAGCAGCCAGAAGCTTAGCGCAACCTACAATGAGCAGTTCTTC

size: -
D: TRBD2
V: TRBV20-1
J: TRBJ2-1
CDR3: CSASLAGGEEQFF
DNA: TGCAGTGCTAGTCTAGCGGGAGGTGAGGAGCAGTTCTTC

size: -
D: -
V: TRBV12-3/TRBV12-4
J: TRBJ2-1
CDR3: CASSLFAQRTYYNEQFF
DNA: TGTGCCAGCAGTTTATTTGCCCAGCGGACTTACTACAATGAGCAGTTCTTC

size: -
D: -
V: TRBV28
J: TRBJ2-7
CDR3: CASSPTTADEREQYF
DNA: TGTGCCAGCAGTCCAACGACAGCCGATGAAAGGGAGCAGTACTTC

size: -
D: TRBD1
V: TRBV6-2/TRBV6-3
J: TRBJ1-1
CDR3: CASNFRGRLDTEAFF
DNA: TGTGCCAGCAATTTCAGGGGGCGCCTAGACACTGAAGCTTTCTTT

size: many
D: -
V: TRBV7-8
J: TRBJ1-4
CDR3: CASSLGPNEKLFF
DNA: TGTGCCAGCAGCTTAGGGCCTAATGAAAAACTGTTTTTT

size: -
D: -
V: TRBV18
J: TRBJ2-1
CDR3: CASSQQGHDFEQFF
DNA: TGTGCCAGCTCACAACAGGGTCACGATTTCGAGCAGTTCTTC

size: few
D: TRBD2
V: TRBV11-3
J: TRBJ2-1
CDR3: CASSLVAGGHDEQFF
DNA: TGTGCCAGCAGCTTAGTAGCGGGGGGGCATGATGAGCAGTTCTTC

size: -
D: TRBD2
V: TRBV27
J: TRBJ2-1
CDR3: CASSLVLAGVNEQFF
DNA: TGTGCCAGCAGTTTAGTACTAGCGGGAGTCAATGAGCAGTTCTTC